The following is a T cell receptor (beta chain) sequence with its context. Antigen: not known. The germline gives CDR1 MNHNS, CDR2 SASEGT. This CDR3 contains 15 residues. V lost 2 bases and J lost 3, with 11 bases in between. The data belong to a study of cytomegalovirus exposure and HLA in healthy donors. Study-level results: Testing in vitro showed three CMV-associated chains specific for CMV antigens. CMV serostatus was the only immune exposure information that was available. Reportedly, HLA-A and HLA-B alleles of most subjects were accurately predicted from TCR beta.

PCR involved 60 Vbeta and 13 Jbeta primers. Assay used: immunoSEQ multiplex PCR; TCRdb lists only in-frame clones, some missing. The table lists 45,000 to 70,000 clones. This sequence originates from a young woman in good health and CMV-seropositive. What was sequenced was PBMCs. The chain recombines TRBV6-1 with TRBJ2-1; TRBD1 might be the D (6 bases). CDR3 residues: CASSELGAIYNEQFF. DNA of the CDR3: TGTGCCAGCAGTGAATTGGGGGCCATCTACAATGAGCAGTTCTTC.